A selection of T cell receptor beta chains follows, all from one sample in a study of T cells expressing NK-cell markers. Reanalyzing the 5' RACE reads, TCRdb keeps one entry per CDR3 protein, without DNA. Its table lists about 460,000 distinct CDR3 sequences. The sequencing sample was made of blood T cells: a sorted CD56 or NKG2C T cell subset, CD4+ or CD8+ T cells, or bulk PBMC T cells (not recorded which). Receptors were obtained from a woman in her forties or fifties in good health. Each CDR3 is given with its conserved first and last residue.

>TRBJ2-3|TRBV7-2
CASSLVGAAPTDTQYF
>TRBJ2-3|TRBV3-1
CASSQGVAGGPDTQYF
>TRBJ2-4|TRBV7-8
CASSFTVSSGAKNIQYF
>TRBJ2-2|TRBV7-9
CASSPRQGWTGTGELFF
>TRBJ2-5|TRBV20-1
CSATKTSGRSETQYF
>TRBJ2-7|TRBV2
CASSAHSYEQYF
>TRBJ2-1|TRBV7-8
CASSLDRDYNEQFF
>TRBJ2-3|TRBV5-1
CASRKSPGLAASTDTQYF
>TRBJ2-5|TRBV5-1
CASSGGRAGETQYF
>TRBJ2-5|TRBV5-1
CASSPTQDNQETQYF
>TRBJ2-7|TRBV25-1
CASSEYGARYEQYF
>TRBJ2-5|TRBV20-1
CSAPAGGQGETQYF
>TRBJ1-1|TRBV20-1
CSASDRVRTEAFF
>TRBJ2-2|TRBV19
CASSMAGPWGELFF
>TRBJ1-5|TRBV6-1
CASSGQSNMPNQPQHF
>TRBJ2-1|TRBV12-3/TRBV12-4
CASSWRDSNEQFF
>TRBJ2-1|TRBV11-3
CASSPRNPPAGGPVRREQFF
>TRBJ2-1|TRBV2
CARRTSGVYNEQFF
>TRBJ2-4|TRBV21-1
CASSKGLPEDIQYF
>TRBJ2-7|TRBV7-9
CASSLESVRGDEQYF
>TRBJ1-1|TRBV6-1
CASSAGRVSTEAFF
>TRBJ2-3|TRBV27
CASSFSGHRSTDTQYF
>TRBJ1-2|TRBV5-1
CASSLVASIYGYTF